Each of the 4 T cell receptor beta chains below was sequenced from the same sample in a study of cytomegalovirus exposure and HLA in healthy donors (dated by TCRdb to about 2017). The library relied on the immunoSEQ multiplex PCR assay. The multiplex PCR relied on a mix of 60 forward primers for TCR Vbeta segments and 13 reverse primers for TCR Jbeta segments. Here the immuneACCESS table is served through TCRdb, limited to in-frame sequences with V and J called. Missing clones are a known gap in these copies; in checked studies unresolved V genes cover under half, and the rest lacks a known reason. Within this sample are 150,000 to 200,000 clones, with roughly 80% of them counted one time only. 3% to 3.5% of the sample rests with the top ten. Specimen: PBMCs. These receptors originate from a male donor in good health and CMV-seronegative.

The chain joins TRBV5-8 to TRBJ1-5; no clear D. This CDR3 is 13 amino acids long. Germline assignment: CDR1 SGHTS and CDR2 YDEGEE. V gave up 7 bases and J gave up 4 bases, with 12 bases separating them. The CDR3 bases are TGTGCCAGCTGCGATATCGGTAATCAGCCCCAGCATTTT. It yields the protein CASCDIGNQPQHF.

In its sample, this clone was seen once. This rearrangement joins TRBV5-4 to TRBJ2-7, with no clear D. This CDR3 spans 14 amino acids. CDR1 and CDR2 (germline): SGHNT, YYREEE (reference sequence). V gave up 2 bases and J gave up 3 bases, with 12 bases separating them. The CDR3 here is CASSFNLRHYEQYF. In DNA form, the CDR3 reads TGTGCCAGCAGCTTTAATCTGCGTCACTACGAGCAGTACTTC.

This chain links TRBV19 with TRBJ2-5, with TRBD2 matching over 8 bases. With V trimmed by 5 bases and J by 2 bases, 4 bases remained unmatched. The CDR3 consists of 14 residues. Germline-derived CDR1 and CDR2 are LNHDA and SQIVND (reference sequence). The CDR3 loop is CASSSPGGQETQYF. The CDR3 DNA reads TGTGCCAGTAGTTCCCCGGGGGGGCAAGAGACCCAGTACTTC.

The V call is TRBV5-1, the J call TRBJ1-1; D unresolved. The V gene's germline CDR1 is SGHRS and CDR2 YFSETQ. Trimming took 0 bases from V and 11 from J, leaving 17 bases between them. CDR3 size: 14 residues. The CDR3 reads CASSLDGSPPGAFF. CDR3 bases: TGCGCCAGCAGCTTGGATGGGTCGCCGCCGGGGGCTTTCTTT.